This record concerns one T cell receptor (beta chain) sequence. The data were taken from a study of blood T cell repertoires in COVID-19. Looking at the study overall: The United States, Italy and Spain supplied acute and convalescent COVID-19 samples.

Original methodology: Reference gene primers were amplified, and this amplification served to estimate nucleated cell counts. Repertoires were generated with immunoSEQ multiplex PCR, while TCRdb's copy carries only in-frame clones and drops some. Clonal size and the V and J genes are those of that table, whereas D and trimming came from the DNA. Of roughly 240,000 clones in the sample, 70% to 85% were seen once. This CDR3 spans 14 amino acids. Between the trimmed V and J ends, which lost 6 bases and 2 bases, there was a span of 14 bases. Germline CDR1 and CDR2: MNHEY and SVGEGT. The sequenced sample was peripheral blood. This clonotype was sampled from a woman of 80 years or more with acute or convalescent COVID-19. V is TRBV6-2 or TRBV6-3 and J is TRBJ2-7; D unclear. CDR3 nucleotides: TGTGCCAGCAGCTCAAACCGGAGACCCTACGAGCAGTACTTC. The encoded protein is CASSSNRRPYEQYF.